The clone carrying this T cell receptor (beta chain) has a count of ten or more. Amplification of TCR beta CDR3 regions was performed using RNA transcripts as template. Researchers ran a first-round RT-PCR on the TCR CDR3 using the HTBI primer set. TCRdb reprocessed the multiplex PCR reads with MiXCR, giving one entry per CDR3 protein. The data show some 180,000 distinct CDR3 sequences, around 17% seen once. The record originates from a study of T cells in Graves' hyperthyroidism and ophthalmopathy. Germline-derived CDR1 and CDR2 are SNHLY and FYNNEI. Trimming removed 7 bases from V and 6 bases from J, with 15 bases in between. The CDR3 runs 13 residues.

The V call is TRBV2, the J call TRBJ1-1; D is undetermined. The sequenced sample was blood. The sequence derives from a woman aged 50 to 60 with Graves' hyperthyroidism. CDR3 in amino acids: CASIPLGRPEAFF. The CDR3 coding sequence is TGTGCCAGCATCCCATTAGGGAGACCTGAAGCTTTCTTT.